This T cell receptor beta chain stems from a study of blood T cells in healthy people across ages. Study-level points and caveats: Fewer expanded clones and more diversity marked long-lived versus aged donors.

A word on this clonotype: The antigen is undetermined.

Germline loops: CDR1 ENHRY, CDR2 SYGVKD. Trimming removed 10 bases at V and 3 bases at J, with 8 bases between. The CDR3 spans 11 residues. For the second PCR, which ran for about 7 to 11 cycles, a sample-barcoded 5' primer and a J-beta primer mix were used. TCRdb fed the 5' RACE reads into MiXCR, producing one record per CDR3 protein. The sample has 450,000 to 600,000 distinct CDR3 sequences, roughly a quarter seen once. The data were also submitted as part of a second study, on T cells of mothers and their children. That study reports: In this cohort, donors were a few healthy Caucasian mothers plus their six children. Sequencing revealed no T cell clones that were persistent and microchimeric.

This sequence joins TRBV10-3 and TRBJ2-3; no clear D gene. The TCR originated in a boy between 2 and 15 years old in good health. What was sequenced was blood. CDR3 protein: CATSKTDTQYF. In DNA, the CDR3 is TGTGCCACATCCAAGACAGATACGCAGTATTTT.